Below, 8 T cell receptor beta chains from the same sample are listed, as sequenced in a study of OX40 agonist ivuxolimab in advanced cancers. Sequenced by immunoSEQ multiplex PCR; TCRdb stores in-frame clones only, minus some. The sample lists about 47,000 clones; about nine tenths were seen once. Here the sequenced sample was CD4+ or CD8+ T cells sorted from blood, taken in a trial of the OX40 agonist ivuxolimab. The receptors were gathered from an adult with an advanced solid tumor such as melanoma, head and neck, liver or kidney cancer.

This chain uses TRBV7-8 with TRBJ2-2; the D gene is possibly TRBD2 (5 bases). V dropped 1 base and J dropped 9 bases, with 21 bases sitting between them. The length of the CDR3 is 17 residues. CDR1 is SGHVS and CDR2 is FQNEAQ in the germline V gene. The CDR3 loop is CASSLGSPTSSLRELFF. The CDR3, as DNA: TGTGCCAGCAGCTTAGGTTCCCCTACTAGTTCCTTAAGGGAGCTGTTTTTT.

The rearrangement uses TRBV5-1 and TRBJ2-5, with 10 bases lining up with TRBD1. V was clipped by 0 bases and J by 5 bases; unmatched bases: 4. Germline assignment: CDR1 SGHRS and CDR2 YFSETQ. The CDR3 contains 15 residues. In DNA, the CDR3 is TGCGCCAGCAGCTTGGCCGGGACAGGGGAGGAGACCCAGTACTTC. This codes for CASSLAGTGEETQYF.

This clone showed up just a few times. The J gene is TRBJ2-2, the V gene TRBV19, with 7 bases matching TRBD2. The germline V gene encodes CDR1 LNHDA and CDR2 SQIVND (reference sequence). V dropped 9 bases and J dropped 3; count of bases not matched to a gene: 7. CDR3 size: 14 residues. DNA of the CDR3: TGTGCCAGCGGGGGGAGGCCTGACACCGGGGAGCTGTTTTTT. This translates into CASGGRPDTGELFF.

The chain combines TRBV14 with TRBJ2-7; 10 bases map to TRBD1. After removal of 2 bases from V and 4 bases from J, the junction contained 8 bases not matched to a gene. Germline V lookup: CDR1 SGHDN, CDR2 FVKESK. This CDR3 comprises 16 residues. The CDR3 sequence is CASSQLSGQGGYEQYF. The CDR3 coding sequence is TGTGCCAGCAGCCAACTATCAGGACAGGGGGGTTACGAGCAGTACTTC.

The chain employs TRBV7-2 and TRBJ1-2; no clear D. V gave up 0 bases and J gave up 1 base, with 12 bases separating them. This CDR3 spans 16 amino acids. The V gene's germline CDR1 is SGHTA and CDR2 FQGNSA. Here the CDR3 DNA reads TGTGCCAGCAGCTTAGCGTCTGCAGGAGTTAACTATGGCTACACCTTC. It codes for CASSLASAGVNYGYTF.

This clone was seen only once. The chain joins TRBV7-9 to TRBJ1-4; maybe TRBD1 (5 bases). The germline V gene encodes CDR1 SEHNR and CDR2 FQNEAQ (reference sequence). Trimming removed 7 bases from V and 0 bases from J, with 9 bases in between. This CDR3 is built from 14 residues. The CDR3 is CASNQGTTNEKLFF. The CDR3 nucleotides are TGTGCCAGCAACCAGGGCACAACTAATGAAAAACTGTTTTTT.

The J gene is TRBJ2-5, the V gene TRBV27; possible D gene TRBD2, 5 bases. This CDR3 has 16 amino acids. Germline V gene lookup returns CDR1 MNHEY and CDR2 SMNVEV (reference sequence). V was pared by 4 bases and J by 1 base, with 16 bases between. The CDR3 coding sequence is TGTGCCAGCAGTTGGGCCGGAGGAAGTCGCCAAGAGACCCAGTACTTC. Protein: CASSWAGGSRQETQYF.

In this sample, this clone turned up a few times. V and J are TRBV5-4 and TRBJ2-1; D gene unclear. The CDR3 has 13 amino acids. Germline values: CDR1 SGHNT, CDR2 YYREEE (reference sequence). V shed 0 bases and J shed 9 bases, with 10 bases lying between them. The CDR3, as DNA: TGTGCCAGCAGCTTGGTTCCCCGGGTTGAGCAGTTCTTC. Protein product: CASSLVPRVEQFF.